A selection of T cell receptor beta chains follows, all from one sample in a study of cytomegalovirus exposure and HLA in healthy donors. Clones were sequenced by immunoSEQ multiplex PCR, and TCRdb holds only the in-frame ones, with some missing. The sample carries roughly 90,000 clones, roughly 78% recorded once. Sequenced sample: PBMCs. These receptors all come from a woman aged 35 to 49 in good health and CMV-seropositive. Each CDR3 is given with its conserved first and last residue. D genes are given only for firm matches. The size entry is marked missing in some rows and otherwise reads once, few, many or a size class.

.,few,TRBV5-4,TRBJ1-3,CASSPQIASGNTIYF,TGTGCCAGCAGCCCACAAATAGCCTCTGGAAACACCATATATTTT
TRBD2,.,TRBV13,TRBJ2-5,CASSFRLAVQETQYF,TGTGCCAGCAGCTTTCGACTAGCCGTTCAAGAGACCCAGTACTTC
TRBD2,.,TRBV4-1,TRBJ2-3,CASSQDGGLASRDTQYF,TGCGCCAGCAGCCAAGATGGGGGACTAGCGTCCCGAGATACGCAGTATTTT
.,once,TRBV6-6,TRBJ1-5,CASSGRDDKNQPQHF,TGTGCCAGCAGCGGCAGGGATGACAAAAATCAGCCCCAGCATTTT
TRBD2,.,TRBV7-2,TRBJ2-5,CASSEVGRAGETQYF,TGTGCCAGCAGCGAAGTCGGGAGGGCCGGGGAGACCCAGTACTTC
TRBD1,.,TRBV19,TRBJ2-2,CASNLGTANTGELFF,TGTGCCAGTAACCTGGGGACAGCGAACACCGGGGAGCTGTTTTTT
TRBD1,.,TRBV9,TRBJ2-1,CASSVAGGGEQFF,TGTGCCAGCAGCGTCGCAGGGGGTGGTGAGCAGTTCTTC
.,.,TRBV19,TRBJ2-7,CASSPLSGVYEQYF,TGTGCCAGTAGTCCACTGTCCGGGGTCTACGAGCAGTACTTC
.,.,TRBV29-1,TRBJ2-3,CSVGGRGSVDTQYF,TGCAGCGTTGGCGGGCGGGGTTCTGTTGATACGCAGTATTTT
TRBD2,.,TRBV7-9,TRBJ2-7,CASSRPLGLAGHEQYF,TGTGCCAGCAGCCGACCCCTAGGACTAGCGGGACACGAGCAGTACTTC
.,.,TRBV11-3,TRBJ2-3,CASSLKSGGNTQYF,TGTGCCAGCAGCTTAAAGTCAGGGGGGAACACGCAGTATTTT
TRBD1,.,TRBV6-4,TRBJ2-1,CASMEEGDRAYNEQFF,TGTGCCAGCATGGAGGAAGGGGACAGGGCTTACAATGAGCAGTTCTTC
.,.,TRBV18,TRBJ2-5,CASSLVAQETQETQYF,TGTGCCAGCTCACTAGTTGCACAGGAAACCCAAGAGACCCAGTACTTC
TRBD1,.,TRBV5-1,TRBJ2-7,CASSRGQGFYEQYF,TGCGCCAGCAGCCGGGGACAGGGATTTTACGAGCAGTACTTC
.,once,TRBV28,TRBJ1-5,CASSLAQGYNQPQHF,TGTGCCAGCAGTTTGGCTCAGGGATACAATCAGCCCCAGCATTTT
.,.,TRBV5-4,TRBJ1-2,CASSSILSFGYTF,TGTGCCAGCAGCTCCATCCTCAGTTTTGGCTACACCTTC
.,few,TRBV10-3,TRBJ2-3,CAISQTPSDTQYF,TGTGCCATCAGTCAAACTCCCTCAGATACGCAGTATTTT
TRBD1,.,TRBV4-3,TRBJ2-3,CASSQTGVDTQYF,TGCGCCAGCAGCCAAACAGGGGTAGATACGCAGTATTTT
.,.,TRBV4-1,TRBJ1-2,CASSQDRFGIYGYTF,TGCGCCAGCAGCCAAGATCGGTTCGGGATCTATGGCTACACCTTC
TRBD2,.,TRBV6-1,TRBJ2-1,CAGSYRAGVYNEQFF,TGTGCCGGATCATACCGAGCGGGAGTTTACAATGAGCAGTTCTTC
.,.,TRBV27,TRBJ2-1,CASSPYGVKNEQFF,TGTGCCAGCAGCCCCTACGGGGTGAAAAATGAGCAGTTCTTC
.,.,TRBV7-2,TRBJ2-7,CASSLVSGESYEQYF,TGTGCCAGCAGCTTAGTTTCCGGGGAGAGCTACGAGCAGTACTTC
TRBD1,.,TRBV10-3,TRBJ1-2,CAISDQGADGYTF,TGTGCCATCAGTGACCAGGGGGCTGATGGCTACACCTTC
TRBD2,.,TRBV9,TRBJ2-1,CASSVEPLGGDEQFF,TGTGCCAGCAGCGTAGAACCCTTGGGGGGGGATGAGCAGTTCTTC
TRBD1,.,TRBV5-4,TRBJ2-2,CASSPGQGGTGELFF,TGTGCCAGCAGCCCGGGACAGGGCGGCACCGGGGAGCTGTTTTTT
TRBD2,.,TRBV19,TRBJ2-1,CASSITVSGARDEQFF,TGTGCCAGTAGTATTACCGTTAGCGGGGCCAGGGATGAGCAGTTCTTC
.,.,TRBV5-5,TRBJ2-3,CASSLDATSTDTQYF,TGTGCCAGCAGCTTGGATGCAACTAGCACAGATACGCAGTATTTT
TRBD2,few,TRBV7-3,TRBJ2-2,CASSFSGSDTGELFF,TGTGCCAGCAGCTTTAGCGGGAGTGACACCGGGGAGCTGTTTTTT
.,few,TRBV5-8,TRBJ1-1,CASSPLAIMVNVFF,TGTGCCAGCAGCCCTCTTGCTATTATGGTTAATGTTTTCTTT
.,.,TRBV7-9,TRBJ1-1,CASSFLRGSDTEAFF,TGTGCCAGCAGCTTTTTACGGGGGTCGGATACTGAAGCTTTCTTT
TRBD2,.,TRBV5-6,TRBJ2-1,CASSRDSRTSVGAYNEQFF,TGTGCCAGCAGCCGGGACTCCCGGACTAGCGTGGGGGCCTACAATGAGCAGTTCTTC
.,.,TRBV28,TRBJ2-7,CASSSDRDLATYEQYF,TGTGCCAGCAGTTCCGACCGGGACTTGGCTACCTACGAGCAGTACTTC
TRBD2,.,TRBV23-1,TRBJ2-5,CASSQSTHAGLAGGREQYF,TGCGCCAGCAGTCAATCCACCCACGCCGGACTAGCGGGAGGGAGGGAGCAGTACTTC
.,.,TRBV5-1,TRBJ1-5,CASSFGGSSNQPQHF,TGCGCCAGCAGCTTCGGGGGATCGAGCAATCAGCCCCAGCATTTT
.,.,TRBV5-6,TRBJ1-1,CASSLVDMNTEAFF,TGTGCCAGCAGCTTGGTGGACATGAACACTGAAGCTTTCTTT
TRBD1,once,TRBV6-5,TRBJ2-2,CASSSRTGGNTGELFF,TGTGCCAGCAGTTCCCGGACAGGGGGCAACACCGGGGAGCTGTTTTTT
TRBD1,few,TRBV2,TRBJ1-1,CASTGLWTGKEAFF,TGTGCCAGCACCGGACTTTGGACAGGGAAAGAAGCTTTCTTT
TRBD2,few,TRBV4-3,TRBJ2-1,CASSQSTSGRRDEEQFF,TGCGCCAGCAGCCAATCGACTAGCGGGAGGCGGGACGAAGAGCAGTTCTTC
.,.,TRBV5-6,TRBJ1-2,CASSLRREGNYGYTF,TGTGCCAGCAGCTTGAGGAGGGAAGGCAACTATGGCTACACCTTC
.,.,TRBV21-1,TRBJ2-5,CASSKGDRKETQYF,TGTGCCAGCAGCAAAGGGGACAGGAAAGAGACCCAGTACTTC
.,.,TRBV6-1,TRBJ1-4,CASRSTGSTNEKLFF,TGTGCCAGCAGATCGACGGGATCAACTAATGAAAAACTGTTTTTT
.,.,TRBV10-2,TRBJ1-1,CASSEWIGLGNTEAFF,TGCGCCAGCAGTGAGTGGATAGGACTTGGGAACACTGAAGCTTTCTTT
TRBD2,.,TRBV7-3,TRBJ2-7,CASSETDGLAGGHMISYEQYF,TGTGCCAGCAGCGAAACAGATGGACTAGCGGGAGGGCACATGATCTCCTACGAGCAGTACTTC
.,.,TRBV10-3,TRBJ1-5,CAISESDDSIQPQHF,TGTGCCATCAGTGAGTCGGACGACAGCATTCAGCCCCAGCATTTT
.,.,TRBV2,TRBJ2-1,CASTLTRGNYNEQFF,TGTGCCAGCACCTTGACTCGCGGTAACTACAATGAGCAGTTCTTC
.,.,TRBV7-2,TRBJ2-3,CASRLKVGGDTQYF,TGTGCCAGCAGGTTGAAGGTCGGGGGAGATACGCAGTATTTT
TRBD1,.,TRBV30,TRBJ1-5,CAWVTGQDQPQHF,TGTGCCTGGGTTACGGGACAGGATCAGCCCCAGCATTTT
TRBD1,.,TRBV4-3,TRBJ2-2,CASSQDGRGRVGELFF,TGCGCCAGCAGCCAAGACGGCAGGGGGCGCGTCGGGGAGCTGTTTTTC
TRBD1,.,TRBV29-1,TRBJ2-1,CSVEGGQGINEQFF,TGCAGCGTTGAGGGTGGACAGGGAATCAATGAGCAGTTCTTC
.,once,TRBV28,TRBJ2-5,CASSSGQQETQYF,TGTGCCAGCAGCTCCGGACAGCAAGAGACCCAGTACTTC
TRBD2,.,TRBV12-5,TRBJ2-3,CASGIGDYRTDTQYF,TGTGCTAGTGGTATAGGGGACTACCGCACAGATACGCAGTATTTT
TRBD2,.,TRBV6-1,TRBJ2-1,CASSVASGDYNEQFF,TGTGCCAGCAGTGTTGCTAGCGGGGACTACAATGAGCAGTTCTTC
.,.,TRBV7-2,TRBJ1-5,CASSVRGGGQPQHF,TGTGCCAGCAGCGTCAGGGGAGGGGGTCAGCCCCAGCATTTT
TRBD2,.,TRBV5-4,TRBJ2-7,CASSPGTSGGLYEQYF,TGTGCCAGCAGCCCGGGGACTAGCGGGGGACTCTACGAGCAGTACTTC
.,few,TRBV5-6,TRBJ1-6,CASSLVRDKIYNSPLHF,TGTGCCAGCAGCTTGGTCCGGGACAAGATATATAATTCACCCCTCCACTTT
.,.,TRBV27,TRBJ2-7,CASSLIDSSYEQYF,TGTGCCAGCAGTTTAATCGATAGCTCCTACGAGCAGTACTTC
TRBD1,many,TRBV6-6,TRBJ2-7,CASRQATGGGSYEQYF,TGTGCCAGCAGACAGGCTACAGGGGGCGGGTCCTACGAGCAGTACTTC
TRBD1,.,TRBV2,TRBJ2-2,CASSGTGGTGELFF,TGTGCCAGCAGTGGGACAGGGGGCACCGGGGAGCTGTTTTTT
TRBD2,.,TRBV5-4,TRBJ2-3,CASSLLLAGGPDTDTQYF,TGTGCCAGCAGCTTGTTACTAGCGGGAGGGCCGGACACAGATACGCAGTATTTT